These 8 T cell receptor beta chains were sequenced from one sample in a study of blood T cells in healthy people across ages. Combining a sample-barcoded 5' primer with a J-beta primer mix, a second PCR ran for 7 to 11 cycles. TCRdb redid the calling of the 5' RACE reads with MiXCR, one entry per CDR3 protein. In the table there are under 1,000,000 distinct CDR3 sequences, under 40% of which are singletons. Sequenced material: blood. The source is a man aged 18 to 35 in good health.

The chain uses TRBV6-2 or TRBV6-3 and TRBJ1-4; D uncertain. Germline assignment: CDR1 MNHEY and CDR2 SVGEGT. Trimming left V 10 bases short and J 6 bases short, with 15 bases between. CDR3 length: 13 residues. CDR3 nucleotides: TGTGCCACCCGACGGGAAGTCTATGAAAAACTGTTTTTT. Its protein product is CATRREVYEKLFF.

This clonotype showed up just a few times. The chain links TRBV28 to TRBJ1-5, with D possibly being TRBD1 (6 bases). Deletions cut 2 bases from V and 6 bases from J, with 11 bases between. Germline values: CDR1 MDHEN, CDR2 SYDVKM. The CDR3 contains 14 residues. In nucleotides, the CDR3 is TGTGCCAGCAGTTTACCACAGGGTGTTCAGCCCCAGCATTTT. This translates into CASSLPQGVQPQHF.

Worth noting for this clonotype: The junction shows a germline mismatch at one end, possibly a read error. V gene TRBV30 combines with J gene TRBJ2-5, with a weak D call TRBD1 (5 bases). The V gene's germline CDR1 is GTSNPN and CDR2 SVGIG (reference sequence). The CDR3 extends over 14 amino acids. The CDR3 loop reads CVWRGQGPQETQYF. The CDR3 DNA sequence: TGTGTCTGGAGAGGCCAGGGTCCCCAAGAGACCCAGTACTTC.

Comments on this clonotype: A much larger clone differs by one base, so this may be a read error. The CDR3 loop reads CTSGLSGGGYTF. The CDR3 DNA is TGTACCAGCGGATTATCCGGGGGGGGCTACACCTTC. V usage is TRBV12-3 or TRBV12-4 and J usage is TRBJ1-2, with a possible D match to TRBD1 (5 bases). There are 12 residues in the CDR3.

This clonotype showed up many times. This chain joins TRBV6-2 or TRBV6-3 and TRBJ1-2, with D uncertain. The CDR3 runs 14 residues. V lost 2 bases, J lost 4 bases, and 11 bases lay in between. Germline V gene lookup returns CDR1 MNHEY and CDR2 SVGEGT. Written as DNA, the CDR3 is TGTGCCAGCAGTTACCTAGACACCATCTATGGCTACACCTTC. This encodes CASSYLDTIYGYTF.

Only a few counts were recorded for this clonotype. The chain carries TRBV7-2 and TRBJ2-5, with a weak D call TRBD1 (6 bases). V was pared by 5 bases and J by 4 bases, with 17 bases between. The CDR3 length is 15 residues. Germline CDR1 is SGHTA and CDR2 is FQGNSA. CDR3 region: CASSPSQGLRETQYF. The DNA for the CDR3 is TGTGCCAGCAGCCCCTCGCAGGGGTTGCGAGAGACCCAGTACTTC.

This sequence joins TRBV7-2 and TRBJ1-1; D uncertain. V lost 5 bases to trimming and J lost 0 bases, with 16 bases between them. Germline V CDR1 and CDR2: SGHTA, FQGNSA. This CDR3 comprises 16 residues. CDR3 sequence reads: CASSASGGRVNTEAFF. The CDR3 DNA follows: TGTGCCAGCAGCGCCTCAGGTGGCAGAGTGAACACTGAAGCTTTCTTT.

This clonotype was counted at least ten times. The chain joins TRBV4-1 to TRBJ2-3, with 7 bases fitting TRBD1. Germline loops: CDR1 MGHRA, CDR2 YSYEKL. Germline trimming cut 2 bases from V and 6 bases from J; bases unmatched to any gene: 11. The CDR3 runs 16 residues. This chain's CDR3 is CASSQFDREVSDTQYF. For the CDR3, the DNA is TGCGCCAGCAGCCAATTCGACAGGGAAGTGAGTGATACGCAGTATTTT.